This TCR beta chain was captured by sequencing in a study of T cell repertoires in cytomegalovirus infection. Study background: Matching HLA type, along with CMV infection, was indicated by public TCR beta signatures.

This clonotype was counted between two and nine times. Its antigen is unidentified. Study results and caveats: Clonotype analysis showed dominance of the ex vivo response by HLA-C-restricted CMV-specific TCR beta clonotypes. Cumulative public TCR beta family frequency identified carriers of CMV plus the relevant HLA.

The CDR3 runs to 12 residues. V lost 2 bases, J lost 3 bases, and 5 bases lay in between. CDR1 LGHDT and CDR2 YNNKEL come from the germline V gene (reference sequence). TCRdb ran MiXCR on the reads and lists one entry per CDR3 protein. The sample includes fewer than 350,000 distinct CDR3 sequences, about a sixth of them seen just once. V is TRBV3-1 and J is TRBJ2-7; no reliable D call. The source is a human donor in good health (CMV status not recorded). Some clones in this sample may be carry-over from other donors' samples. Sequencing used PBMCs. Here the CDR3 reads CASSQIGYEQYF. As DNA, the CDR3 is TGTGCCAGCAGCCAAATAGGCTACGAGCAGTACTTC.